This T cell receptor (beta chain) stems from a study of neoadjuvant anti-PD-1 for oral cavity cancer. The V and J ends lost 6 bases and 5 bases respectively, with 19 bases between them. Germline CDR1 is MNHEY and CDR2 is SVGAGI. The CDR3 consists of 15 residues. Assay: immunoSEQ multiplex PCR; the TCRdb copy retains only in-frame clones and omits some. In the table there are 63,000 or so clones, roughly nine tenths of which are singletons. The time point: after neoadjuvant nivolumab, at surgical resection. The V and J genes are TRBV6-5 and TRBJ2-5; TRBD1 or TRBD2 may be the D gene (6 bases each). Sample: PBMCs, taken after nivolumab (anti-PD-1) treatment. The sequence came from a person aged 40 to 85 with oral cavity squamous cell carcinoma. For the CDR3, the DNA is TGTGCCAGCAGGGGCTCAACAGGGAGCGGGGAGACCCAGTACTTC. It codes for CASRGSTGSGETQYF.